This T cell receptor beta chain originates from a study of cytomegalovirus exposure and HLA in healthy donors (TCRdb year 2017). Broadly, across the study: According to an earlier analysis of several hundred of the donors, some 180 million T cells yielded 117 million unique TCR beta sequences and about 300 Gb of sequence data. The number of donors typed differed by locus, with 629-630 for A, B, C, DRB1 and DQB1, roughly 520 for DQA1, nearly 610 for DPA1, and some 470 for DPB1. On average, 235,054 unique TCR beta nucleotide sequences were sequenced per donor among 350 to 400 genotyped donors of the cohort, with about 19% of those sequences being non-productive. Of the approximately 400 genotyped donors, approximately 82% fell in the genetic ancestry cluster associated with self-reported Caucasian donors. About five DR-DQ haplotypes were treated as single units for association and clustering because of strong linkage in the cohort. Rather than using new phenotypic data, the later analysis identified candidate immune exposures from TCR beta sequences and from how often those sequences occurred across donors. In a later genetic analysis, genome-wide SNP genotypes for about three fifths of the roughly 670 donors were used, and that subset was treated as a discovery cohort. The T cell repertoires of about 700 subjects were profiled by immunosequencing and related to cytomegalovirus serostatus. Alongside the repertoire data, information on donor age, sex, ethnicity and CMV serostatus was compiled. A separate validation cohort of 90 to 150 different subjects was used in addition to the approximately 700-subject first cohort. Every discovery cohort repertoire had been produced on one sequencing platform. Approximately 300 gigabases of sequencing data and tens of millions of unique TCR sequences were included in an early release covering several hundred HLA-typed donors. A later analysis re-examined previously published TCR beta repertoires from around 670 donors and added high-resolution HLA genotyping to investigate patterns of TCR occurrence. The study combined high-throughput TCR immunosequencing, statistical association of individual TCRs with disease status, and machine learning to predict cytomegalovirus infection status. The aim of the study was to test whether cataloging public T cell receptors could identify signatures of past pathogen exposure. To decide whether each TCR beta V gene segment behaved as functional or pseudogenic, an earlier analysis of 587 of the donors relied on high-throughput TCR beta sequencing. HLA typing included class I and class II loci at four-digit resolution.

Library prep was done by the immunoSEQ multiplex PCR assay. For the multiplex PCR, a mixture combining 60 forward primers for TCR Vbeta segments and 13 reverse primers for TCR Jbeta segments was used. The CDR3 region of rearranged TCR beta genes was amplified from genomic DNA by a multiplex PCR assay. Amplified TCR beta libraries were sequenced as 87-base-pair reads on the Illumina HiSeq System. Per the source publication's procedure: Across the 600 to 700 repertoires, a later analysis counted tens of millions of unique TCR beta chains, some 11 million of which were shared by at least two donors. A nearest-neighbor algorithm error-corrected the raw reads and collapsed the reads into unique sequences, merging closely related sequences to remove PCR and sequencing errors. To assign V, D and J gene segments, CDR3 sequences were aligned to IMGT reference sequences. For a sequence to be retained, at least a six-nucleotide match to both a V gene segment and a J gene segment was required. Rearrangements were called productive when the CDR3 lacked stop codons and stayed in frame with V and J; all others were non-productive. CDR3 was defined according to IMGT convention as the region running from the second conserved V-encoded cysteine to the conserved J-encoded phenylalanine. The earlier analysis of about 590 of the donors excluded sequences that lacked an unambiguous match to a single V gene segment. An earlier analysis of 587 of the donors classified V segments as functional when productive rearrangements were above 56.7% and as segregating when the standard deviation between donors was above 5%. To diagnose cytomegalovirus status from the catalog of TCR beta chain sequences, a statistical classification framework was built. In a later analysis, V and J genes were assigned by comparing TCR nucleotide sequences against IMGT/GENE-DB human TR gene sequences. Using the TCRdist pipeline, a later analysis assigned CDR3 sequences along with most-parsimonious VDJ recombination scenarios. In a later analysis, every TCR beta chain was defined by the combination of its CDR3 amino acid sequence and its V-gene family, and reads without a unique V-gene family were dropped. A later analysis removed several hundred highly shared, low-generation-probability nucleotide sequences to deal with suspected cross-contamination and a sequencing artifact. A later analysis calculated a clonal expansion index for each public chain from normalized within-repertoire ranks of inferred template counts. In a later analysis, generation probabilities were computed with a VDJ recombination model fitted to out-of-frame rearrangements, and the resulting probabilities were checked against IGoR. Hypergeometric tests were used in a later analysis to score TCR-TCR, TCR-HLA and TCR-CMV co-occurrence, with a repertoire-size bias correction applied to the TCR pairs. To estimate false discovery rates, a later analysis permuted the HLA or CMV assignments 20 times. In a later analysis, co-occurring TCRs were grouped using DBSCAN, with TCRdist sequence similarity added in when clustering inside HLA-allele-positive subsets. Co-occurrence clustering excluded repertoires with fewer than 30,000 or more than 120,000 public chains, plus five with anomalous nucleotide sharing. The table was pulled from immuneACCESS by TCRdb, which kept in-frame rearrangements only. Such tables lose some clones; where checked, under half of the loss comes from unresolved V genes, and the rest has no known cause. V and J calls and clone size are as listed in that table; D and trimming were resolved from the DNA. The sample profile shows around 120,000 clones; roughly 84% of them were found once. The ten top clones hold less than 1.5% of the sample.

This clone was detected a few times. What antigen it recognizes has not been identified. Base qualities are not at hand, and no much larger clone is one base apart. In total, 630 or so healthy bone marrow donors made up the cohort. Cohort members were all nominally healthy when sampled, although unrecorded immune exposures were likely present. The donor tested CMV seronegative, placing the donor among the 350 or so seronegative members of the cohort. A peripheral blood sample was collected from each donor, and TCR beta sequencing was performed on peripheral blood mononuclear cells. Genomic DNA was extracted from the blood cell samples with the Qiagen DNeasy Blood Extraction Kit. Points the paper makes about the study in general: When HLA alleles, especially DR and DQ, strongly co-occurred, attributing TCR associations to individual alleles was difficult. In a later genetic analysis, fewer N-insertions in productive TCRs were reported among donors in an Asian-associated ancestry cluster than the roughly 700-donor mean. According to a later analysis, most CMV-associated TCR beta chains appeared to be HLA-restricted, and the HLA associations seemed to be driven largely by CMV exposure. This cohort had only TCR beta chains sequenced, and the lack of alpha or paired-chain data limited which features could be detected. At a false discovery rate of 0.05, a later analysis linked some 18,000 TCR beta sequences to specific HLA alleles. In a later genetic analysis, a missense DCLRE1C variant was associated with V-gene and J-gene trimming of TCR beta chains, and the association was replicated in an independent cohort. About 15 rarely observed V segments, including chromosome 9 orphons, were excluded from the earlier analysis of a few hundred of the donors because counts were too low. Compared with equally common non-associated chains, HLA-associated TCR beta chains in a later analysis were more clonally expanded and had lower generation probabilities. A later analysis found that TCR association rates varied across HLA loci, with DRB1 alleles showing the most associated TCRs and HLA-C alleles the fewest. The authors suggested that the approach could potentially be extended to other disease states and immunological phenotypes. Most TCR sequences were seen in very few donors, while some public TCRs were found in many individuals. For the cohort, immune exposure information was limited to CMV serostatus. A total of 164 TCR beta chains were listed by the study as associated with cytomegalovirus. The sequencing pipeline was judged likely to have produced a cluster of highly shared sequence variants as a technical artifact. Some IMGT-functional V segments, including TRBV6-2 and TRBV6-3, could not be told apart with the 87-base-pair reads, so those segments were excluded. Because HLA typing was missing for some donors at each locus, association tests included only the typed subset. Roughly uniform sequencing depth across donors was assumed in presence/absence analyses, although this assumption may not hold. A further reported finding was that TCR beta sequences accurately predicted the HLA-A and HLA-B alleles for most subjects in the first cohort. The classifier was reported to diagnose cytomegalovirus status with high specificity and sensitivity in both the original cohort and the validation cohort. A later analysis reported that several top co-occurrence clusters appeared linked to parvovirus B19, influenza, CMV and Epstein-Barr virus. In an earlier analysis of 587 of the donors, most TCR beta V segments appeared in productive rearrangements about 87% or about 30% of the time, broadly matching IMGT annotations. A few of the identified cytomegalovirus-associated TCR beta chains were confirmed in vitro to be specific for cytomegalovirus antigens. Linkage disequilibrium might explain the correlated functional status among segregating V segments, but an unknown experimental factor could not be ruled out.

Taken from cysteine to phenylalanine, the CDR3 has 12 residues. CDR3 DNA is the only sequence kept; it has 36 bases, read in frame from the first base. From the germline V gene, CDR1 is MNHEY and CDR2 is SVGAGI. The junction shows trimming of 5 bases on V and 11 bases on J, and the gene matches do not reach 8 bases of it. The chain is encoded by TRBV6-5 joined to TRBJ1-1, with 7 middle bases fitting TRBD1. Sequences were obtained from PBMCs. The source is a girl aged 2-15 years in good health and CMV-seronegative. The sequenced DNA: TGTGCCAGCAGTCTATCGACAGGGATGGCTTTCTTT. This sequence encodes CASSLSTGMAFF.